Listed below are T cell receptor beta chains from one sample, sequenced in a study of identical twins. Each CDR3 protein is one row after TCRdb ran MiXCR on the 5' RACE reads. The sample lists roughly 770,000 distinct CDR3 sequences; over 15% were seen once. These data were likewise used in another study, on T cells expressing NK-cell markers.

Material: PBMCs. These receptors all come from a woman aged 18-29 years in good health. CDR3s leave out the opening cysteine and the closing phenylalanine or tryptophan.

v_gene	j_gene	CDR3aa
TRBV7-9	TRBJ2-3	ASSLKY
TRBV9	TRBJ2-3	ASSVVAGGTNTQY
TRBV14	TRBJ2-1	ASSQGSSGRNSYNEQF
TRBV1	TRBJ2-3	TSSQDKGGRETDTQY
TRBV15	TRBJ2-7	ATSRAGSYSYEQY
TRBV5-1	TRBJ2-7	ASSRQGLTGTYEQY
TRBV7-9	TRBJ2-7	ASSSGLAEYEQY
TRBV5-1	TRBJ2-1	ASSIAGPNNEQF
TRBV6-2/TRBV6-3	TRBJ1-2	ASSAQQGTGYT
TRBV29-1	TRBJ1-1	SVPGRGGEAF
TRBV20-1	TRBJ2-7	SAPKASGRYEQY
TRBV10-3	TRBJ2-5	AISDRREETQY
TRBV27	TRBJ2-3	ASSARDPRADTQY
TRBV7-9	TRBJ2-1	ATHLKDNEQF
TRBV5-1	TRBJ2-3	ASSLAPAGVLDTQY
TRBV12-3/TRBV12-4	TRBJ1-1	ASLNRAGNTEAF
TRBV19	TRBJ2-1	ASSGLAPSSYNEQF
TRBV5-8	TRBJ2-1	ASKRLGAGGRNEQF
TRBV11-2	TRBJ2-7	ASSTTRSREQY
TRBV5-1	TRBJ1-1	ASREPNTEAF
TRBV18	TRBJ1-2	ASSSVQGRFGYT
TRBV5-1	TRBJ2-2	ASSLAPMNTGELF
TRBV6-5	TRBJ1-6	ASSSTPGAPLH